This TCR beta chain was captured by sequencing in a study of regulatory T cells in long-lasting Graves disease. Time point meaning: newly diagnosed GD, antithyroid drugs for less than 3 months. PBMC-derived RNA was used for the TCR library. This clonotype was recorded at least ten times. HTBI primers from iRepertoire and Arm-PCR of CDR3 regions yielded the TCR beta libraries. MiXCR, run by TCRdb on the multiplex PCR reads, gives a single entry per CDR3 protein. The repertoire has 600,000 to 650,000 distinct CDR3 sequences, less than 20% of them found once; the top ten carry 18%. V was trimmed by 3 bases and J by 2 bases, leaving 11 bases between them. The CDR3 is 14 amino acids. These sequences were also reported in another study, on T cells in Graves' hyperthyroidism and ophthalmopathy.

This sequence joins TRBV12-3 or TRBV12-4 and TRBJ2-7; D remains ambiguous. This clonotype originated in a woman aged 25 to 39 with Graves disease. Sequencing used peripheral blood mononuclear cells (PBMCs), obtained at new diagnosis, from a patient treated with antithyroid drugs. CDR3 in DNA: TGTGCCAGCAGTTTTGATGCGGCAGCCTACGAGCAGTACTTC. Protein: CASSFDAAAYEQYF.